This T cell receptor (beta chain) was profiled in a study of T cells in Graves' hyperthyroidism and ophthalmopathy. RNA transcripts gave rise to amplified TCR beta CDR3 regions. HTBI primers drove first-round RT-PCR of the TCR CDR3. A single record per CDR3 protein comes from TCRdb applying MiXCR to the multiplex PCR reads. The sample holds approximately 600,000 distinct CDR3 sequences; around 20% are singletons and the top ten take more than 30%. The V gene lost 4 bases and the J gene lost 7 bases, with 16 bases spanning the gap. This CDR3 has 15 amino acids. Germline-derived CDR1 and CDR2 are WSHSY and SAAADI.

The specimen was blood. The TCR was taken from a man aged 25-45 years with Graves' ophthalmopathy. The rearrangement links TRBV10-2 to TRBJ1-4; D perhaps matches TRBD1 (6 bases). The CDR3 reads CASSAAAGGVEKLFF. CDR3 bases: TGCGCCAGCAGTGCGGCGGCGGGGGGCGTTGAAAAACTGTTTTTT.